One sample yielded the 16 T cell receptor beta chains listed below, sequenced in a study of long-term antiretroviral therapy in people with HIV. Running of the v3.0 immunoSEQ assay took place at survey level. The method was immunoSEQ multiplex PCR; TCRdb's version includes in-frame clones alone and lacks a portion of them. This sample has tens of thousands of clones; 80% to 90% occur once, and the top ten carry around 13%. The starting material was unsorted PBMCs, obtained 0.3 years after starting antiretroviral therapy. These receptors originate from a man aged 18-30 years with HIV.

This clone was detected only once. V usage is TRBV9 and J usage is TRBJ2-1; 8 positions agree with TRBD2. The CDR3 length is 13 residues. Germline assignment: CDR1 SGDLS and CDR2 YYNGEE. V shed 4 bases, J shed 7 bases, and the junction held 4 bases outside the gene matches. The CDR3 here is CASSRSGGNEQFF. In DNA form, the CDR3 reads TGTGCCAGCAGCCGGTCGGGGGGGAATGAGCAGTTCTTC.

This rearrangement joins TRBV15 to TRBJ2-1; no clear D gene. Germline assignment: CDR1 LNHNV and CDR2 YYDKDF (reference sequence). Trimming cost V 6 bases and J 4 bases, with 10 bases left between them. The CDR3 runs to 13 residues. The CDR3 here is CATRGVGYNEQFF. For the CDR3, the DNA is TGTGCCACCAGAGGTGTTGGTTACAATGAGCAGTTCTTC.

The chain has TRBV7-6 and TRBJ1-4; D may be TRBD1 (6 bases). Germline-derived CDR1 and CDR2 are SGHVS and FNYEAQ. The CDR3 runs to 14 residues. Trimming cost V 4 bases and J 4 bases, with 10 bases left between them. Written as DNA, the CDR3 is TGTGCCAGCAGCTCGGGGGGCGGTAATGAAAAACTGTTTTTT. It translates to CASSSGGGNEKLFF.

The chain has TRBV5-1 and TRBJ2-3; 9 nucleotides agree with TRBD1. The CDR3 covers 14 residues. V lost 5 bases, J lost 5 bases, and 6 bases stayed unmatched. Germline V gene sequence: CDR1 SGHRS, CDR2 YFSETQ. The CDR3 DNA sequence: TGCGCCAGCAGGGAACAGGGGGCGGGAGATACGCAGTATTTT. Its translation: CASREQGAGDTQYF. Drawing the rest from reference TRBV5-1 and TRBJ2-3, the complete variable domain is KAGVTQTPRYLIKTRGQQVTLSCSPISGHRSVSWYQQTPGQGLQFLFEYFSETQRNKGNFPGRFSGRQFSNSRSEMNVSTLELGDSALYLCASREQGAGDTQYFGPGTRLTVL.

The V gene is TRBV7-9, the J gene TRBJ2-5, with 8 positions matching TRBD1. Germline V gene sequence: CDR1 SEHNR, CDR2 FQNEAQ (reference sequence). The V gene end was trimmed by 1 base and the J gene end by 4 bases; junction bases not matched to a gene: 14. CDR3 length: 18 residues. The CDR3 DNA is TGTGCCAGCAGCTTAGGCGGGACAGGAGCTTATCACCGAGAGACCCAGTACTTC. Translation: CASSLGGTGAYHRETQYF.

The rearrangement joins TRBV27 to TRBJ2-7, with D possibly TRBD1 on 5 matching bases. The CDR3 sequence is 12 residues long. Trimming pared 2 bases from V and 4 bases from J, leaving 6 bases between. From germline, CDR1 is MNHEY and CDR2 SMNVEV (reference sequence). The CDR3 protein is CASSLAGYEQYF. The DNA of the CDR3 is TGTGCCAGCAGTTTAGCAGGGTACGAGCAGTACTTC.

V usage is TRBV6-1 and J usage is TRBJ2-5; no firm D call. This CDR3 spans 15 amino acids. Between the trimmed V and J ends, which lost 1 base and 2 bases, there was a span of 11 bases. The germline V gene has CDR1 MNHNS and CDR2 SASEGT. The CDR3 sequence is CASSEGARRQETQYF. CDR3 nucleotides: TGTGCCAGCAGTGAAGGTGCCCGGCGACAAGAGACCCAGTACTTC.

J is TRBJ2-7 and V is TRBV28, with D unclear. V lost 4 bases to trimming and J lost 2 bases, with 12 bases between them. CDR3 length: 14 residues. The germline V gene encodes CDR1 MDHEN and CDR2 SYDVKM. CDR3 protein: CASSYDDVTYEQYF. In DNA form, the CDR3 reads TGTGCCAGCAGTTACGACGACGTAACCTACGAGCAGTACTTC.

V is TRBV7-9 and J is TRBJ1-1; D perhaps matches TRBD1 (5 bases). V lost 1 base and J lost 5, with 11 bases in between. There are 14 residues in the CDR3. Per germline, CDR1 SEHNR and CDR2 FQNEAQ (reference sequence). The CDR3 protein is CASSLVGGITEAFF. The CDR3 DNA reads as TGTGCCAGCAGCTTAGTCGGGGGGATAACTGAAGCTTTCTTT.

This chain joins TRBV29-1 and TRBJ2-3; 9 bases agree with TRBD2. The CDR3 spans 13 residues. After removal of 3 bases from V and 6 bases from J, the junction contained 4 bases not matched to a gene. The V gene's germline CDR1 is SQVTM and CDR2 ANQGSEA. This CDR3 is CSVDSGRMDTQYF. The CDR3, as DNA: TGCAGCGTTGACAGCGGGAGGATGGATACGCAGTATTTT.

This clone has just one count. The chain joins TRBV21-1 to TRBJ2-1. TRBV21-1 represents a pseudogene. This CDR3 has 13 amino acids. The CDR3 region is CASSKDAPPSQFF. The CDR3 bases are TGTGCCAGCAGCAAAGATGCCCCCCCCAGCCAGTTCTTC.

This clone was observed a few times. The J gene is TRBJ2-7, the V gene TRBV13; D is possibly TRBD2 (6 bases). The CDR3 is 14 amino acids. V was cut by 4 bases and J by 4 bases, with 14 bases left in between. The germline V gene has CDR1 PRHDT and CDR2 FYEKMQ (reference sequence). The CDR3 loop is CASSSGLLGYEQYF. The CDR3 DNA is TGTGCCAGCAGCTCGGGACTCCTTGGATACGAGCAGTACTTC. Using reference TRBV13 and TRBJ2-7 for the parts outside the CDR3, the full variable domain is AAGVIQSPRHLIKEKRETATLKCYPIPRHDTVYWYQQGPGQDPQFLISFYEKMQSDKGSIPDRFSAQQFSDYHSELNMSSLELGDSALYFCASSSGLLGYEQYFGPGTRLTVT.

This rearrangement joins TRBV7-2 to TRBJ1-4; D is possibly TRBD1 (5 bases). Germline CDR1 SGHTA, CDR2 FQGNSA. The CDR3 spans 15 residues. Deletions cut 2 bases from V and 7 bases from J, with 14 bases between. CDR3 coding DNA: TGTGCCAGCAGCTTAAATGGAGGGGATGTTGAAAAACTGTTTTTT. This encodes CASSLNGGDVEKLFF.

V and J are TRBV19 and TRBJ1-1; D is possibly TRBD1 (6 bases). The V and J ends lost 1 base and 4 bases respectively, with 10 bases between them. This CDR3 comprises 14 residues. Germline V lookup: CDR1 LNHDA, CDR2 SQIVND (reference sequence). This CDR3 is CASSIGAGVTEAFF. DNA of the CDR3: TGTGCCAGTAGTATAGGGGCAGGGGTCACTGAAGCTTTCTTT.

The chain employs TRBV7-9 and TRBJ2-7, with no clear D. The germline CDR1 and CDR2 sequences are SEHNR and FQNEAQ (reference sequence). V was shortened by 6 bases and J by 7 bases, with 13 bases between the two germline ends. The CDR3 extends over 12 amino acids. Here the CDR3 reads CASRDADREQYF. In DNA form, the CDR3 reads TGTGCCAGCAGGGACGCTGATCGGGAGCAGTACTTC.

This chain connects TRBV13 to TRBJ2-2; TRBD2 matches at 10 bases. CDR1 and CDR2 (germline): PRHDT, FYEKMQ (reference sequence). The V and J ends lost 0 bases and 0 bases, in that order; junction bases with no gene match: 7. CDR3 length equals 19 residues. The DNA of the CDR3 is TGTGCCAGCAGCTTAGGGTTCGGGCTAGCGGGGGCGAACACCGGGGAGCTGTTTTTT. Translating it yields CASSLGFGLAGANTGELFF.